These 3 T cell receptor beta chains originate from one sample sequenced in a study of shared clonotypes between healthy human individuals. CD45RO-negative cells were positively selected for CCR7, leaving out terminally differentiated effector memory CD45RA+ cells. Only in-frame clones appear in the TCRdb table, and some are missing; sequencing was by immunoSEQ multiplex PCR. In the table there are 2 million to 2.5 million clones, approximately 94% of which are singletons. The sample was naive CD8+ T cells from PBMCs. The receptors come from a young man in good health. Some clones in this sample may be carry-over from other donors' samples.

The V and J genes are TRBV28 and TRBJ2-3, with D perhaps matching TRBD2 (6 bases). CDR1 is MDHEN and CDR2 is SYDVKM in the germline V gene. There are 17 residues in the CDR3. Trimming stripped 3 bases from V and 1 base from J, with 17 bases between. The CDR3 DNA reads as TGTGCCAGCAGTTTCGGGGTTAGCGGCCAACGCACAGATACGCAGTATTTT. This translates into CASSFGVSGQRTDTQYF.

The rearrangement links TRBV11-1 to TRBJ2-4; D call uncertain. V lost 11 bases and J lost 0, with 11 bases in between. The CDR3 contains 13 residues. In germline, CDR1 is SGHAT, CDR2 FQDESV (reference sequence). CDR3 residues: CAGPRRAKNIQYF. The DNA for the CDR3 is TGTGCCGGGCCCAGGCGAGCCAAAAACATTCAGTACTTC.

The chain has TRBV27 and TRBJ2-1; 7 nucleotides match TRBD2. The germline V gene has CDR1 MNHEY and CDR2 SMNVEV (reference sequence). This CDR3 is built from 16 residues. V was clipped by 3 bases and J by 3 bases; unmatched bases: 8. This CDR3 reads CASSFAAGEYYNEQFF. CDR3 nucleotide sequence: TGTGCCAGCAGTTTCGCCGCGGGAGAATACTACAATGAGCAGTTCTTC.